Listed below are T cell receptor beta chains from one sample, sequenced in a study of T-cell memory formation after mild COVID-19. TCRdb reprocessed the 5' RACE reads with MiXCR, giving one entry per CDR3 protein. The table has 110,000 or so distinct CDR3 sequences, approximately 22% seen once. Sequenced input: PBMCs or a T cell subset sorted from them (not recorded which). The receptors stem from a man between 18 and 35 years old who had mild COVID-19 (a few samples of this study predate the infection). Cell type and time point are not known. The CDR3 runs from the conserved cysteine through the conserved F or W. D genes are given only for firm matches. Clone size is stated in some rows and not others, as once, few, many or a class when expanded.

clone size,J gene,V gene,D gene,CDR3 protein,CDR3 DNA
-,TRBJ1-5,TRBV7-9,-,CASSLGVLEPQHF,TGTGCCAGCAGCTTAGGGGTCCTGGAGCCCCAGCATTTT
few,TRBJ2-3,TRBV6-5,TRBD2,CASSSLAGLADTQYF,TGTGCCAGCAGTTCTCTAGCGGGGCTTGCAGATACGCAGTATTTT
few,TRBJ2-1,TRBV20-1,TRBD2,CSASTLDRGGDEQFF,TGCAGTGCTTCCACGCTAGATCGGGGGGGCGATGAGCAGTTCTTC
few,TRBJ2-5,TRBV7-9,-,CASSLVAGRETQYF,TGTGCCAGCAGCTTAGTCGCAGGGAGGGAGACCCAGTACTTC
-,TRBJ1-2,TRBV29-1,-,CSAVGAGYTF,TGCAGCGCCGTGGGGGCTGGCTACACCTTC
few,TRBJ2-1,TRBV7-2,-,CASRGAEGGSYNEQFF,TGTGCCAGCAGGGGGGCCGAGGGAGGCTCCTACAATGAGCAGTTCTTC
few,TRBJ2-1,TRBV12-3/TRBV12-4,-,CASSPASSYNEQFF,TGTGCCAGCAGCCCAGCGAGCTCCTACAATGAGCAGTTCTTC
-,TRBJ2-1,TRBV9,-,CASSVEWQPYNEQFF,TGTGCCAGCAGCGTAGAATGGCAGCCGTACAATGAGCAGTTCTTC
few,TRBJ2-2,TRBV7-6,TRBD2,CASSTSGGGTGELFF,TGTGCCAGCAGCACTAGCGGGGGGGGCACCGGGGAGCTGTTTTTT
-,TRBJ2-2,TRBV6-5,-,CASSHGISGELFF,TGTGCCAGCAGCCATGGGATCTCCGGGGAGCTGTTTTTT
-,TRBJ2-5,TRBV20-1,TRBD2,CSAWAASGMETQYF,TGCAGTGCTTGGGCGGCTAGCGGTATGGAGACCCAGTACTTC
few,TRBJ2-7,TRBV7-2,TRBD1,CASSLGTGTHEQYF,TGTGCCAGCAGCTTAGGGACAGGGACCCACGAGCAGTACTTC
-,TRBJ2-7,TRBV11-2,-,CASSLNAAYEQYF,TGTGCCAGCAGCTTAAACGCGGCCTACGAGCAGTACTTC
-,TRBJ1-1,TRBV6-2/TRBV6-3,-,CASRGQANTEAFF,TGTGCCAGCCGCGGGCAGGCGAACACTGAAGCTTTCTTT
few,TRBJ2-1,TRBV2,-,CASSEVYNEQFF,TGTGCCAGCAGTGAAGTTTACAATGAGCAGTTCTTC
medium-sized,TRBJ2-3,TRBV4-2,TRBD2,CASSQALAGGTDTQYF,TGTGCCAGCAGCCAAGCACTAGCGGGGGGTACAGATACGCAGTATTTT
few,TRBJ2-1,TRBV12-3/TRBV12-4,TRBD2,CASSHATLAGNEQFF,TGTGCCAGCAGTCACGCCACTCTAGCGGGAAATGAGCAGTTCTTC